A single sample is the source of the 18 T cell receptor beta chains below, sequenced in a study of cytomegalovirus exposure and HLA in healthy donors. PCR primers comprised 60 Vbeta and 13 Jbeta primers. Clones were read by immunoSEQ multiplex PCR, and TCRdb kept only the in-frame ones, dropping some. The sample data list roughly 82,000 clones. The material sequenced was PBMCs. These receptors were collected from an older woman in good health and CMV-seronegative.

The chain links TRBV11-2 to TRBJ2-1; 9 bases match TRBD2. Germline CDR1 and CDR2: SGHAT and FQNNGV. J gave up 9 bases and V 5 bases, and 11 bases lay outside the gene matches. The CDR3 runs 15 residues. In DNA form, the CDR3 reads TGTGCCAGCAGCGTAGTTTGGACTAGCGATAGTGAGCAGTTCTTC. Protein: CASSVVWTSDSEQFF.

This chain connects TRBV4-2 to TRBJ2-2; possibly TRBD1 for D (7 bases). Germline CDR1 LGHNA, CDR2 YNFKEQ. V was cut by 0 bases and J by 8 bases, with 13 bases left in between. There are 15 residues in the CDR3. The CDR3 nucleotides read TGTGCCAGCAGCCAAGAAGAGGGGGCGGGAGGGGAGCTGTTTTTT. It encodes CASSQEEGAGGELFF.

V is TRBV7-3 and J is TRBJ2-1; 11 bases are a match to TRBD2. J was trimmed by 3 bases and V by 5 bases; bases with no gene match: 3. Germline V lookup: CDR1 SGHTA, CDR2 FQGTGA. This CDR3 region has 15 residues. The CDR3 sequence is CASSDTSGGYNEQFF. In DNA, the CDR3 is TGTGCCAGCAGCGACACTAGCGGGGGCTACAATGAGCAGTTCTTC. The variable domain in full, with the rest retrieved from reference TRBV7-3 and TRBJ2-1, is GAGVSQTPSNKVTEKGKYVELRCDPISGHTALYWYRQSLGQGPEFLIYFQGTGAADDSGLPNDRFFAVRPEGSVSTLKIQRTERGDSAVYLCASSDTSGGYNEQFFGPGTRLTVL.

This sequence joins TRBV27 and TRBJ2-1; 9 bases match TRBD1. The germline V gene encodes CDR1 MNHEY and CDR2 SMNVEV (reference sequence). The CDR3 is made up of 16 amino acids. Trimming removed 3 bases from V and 2 bases from J; junction bases left unmatched: 5. This CDR3 is CASSLGGQGPYNEQFF. CDR3 sequence (DNA): TGTGCCAGCAGTTTGGGGGGACAGGGACCCTACAATGAGCAGTTCTTC.

The chain combines TRBV4-3 with TRBJ2-1; 9 positions agree with TRBD2. Germline loops: CDR1 LGHNA, CDR2 YSLEER. With V trimmed by 4 bases and J by 2 bases, 3 bases remained unmatched. The CDR3 runs to 15 residues. In nucleotides, the CDR3 is TGCGCCAGCAGCCCCCTAGCGGGGACCTACAATGAGCAGTTCTTC. Protein sequence: CASSPLAGTYNEQFF.

This chain connects TRBV25-1 to TRBJ2-4, with TRBD1 identical over 7 bases. The CDR3 totals 15 residues. V lost 3 bases to trimming and J lost 8 bases; unmatched junction nucleotides: 10. Germline values: CDR1 MGHDK, CDR2 SYGVNS. Here the CDR3 DNA reads TGTGCCAGCAGTGAGGGACAGAGACTCAAGGACATTCAGTACTTC. Its protein is CASSEGQRLKDIQYF.

The CDR3, as DNA: TGCGCCAGCAGCTGGGGGACAGGCAGCTCCTACGAGCAGTACTTC. This gives the protein CASSWGTGSSYEQYF. The rearrangement links TRBV5-1 to TRBJ2-7; 8 bases are a match to TRBD1. Germline V gives CDR1 SGHRS, CDR2 YFSETQ. V was pared by 3 bases and J by 0 bases, with 5 bases of the junction left unmatched. The CDR3 loop spans 15 amino acids.

This chain connects TRBV28 to TRBJ1-2; 8 positions agree with TRBD1. This CDR3 is 14 amino acids long. The germline CDR1 and CDR2 sequences are MDHEN and SYDVKM. With 2 bases clipped from V and 7 bases from J, the junction kept 6 bases outside the gene matches. The CDR3 here is CASSLARGRGGYTF. CDR3 nucleotide sequence: TGTGCCAGCAGTTTAGCCAGGGGGCGGGGTGGCTACACCTTC.

The chain carries TRBV28 and TRBJ1-1; D call uncertain. Germline lookup yields CDR1 MDHEN and CDR2 SYDVKM. V shed 5 bases and J shed 2 bases, with 12 bases lying between them. The CDR3 is 14 residues long. The CDR3 DNA reads TGTGCCAGCAGTGGCGGACTTATAAACACTGAAGCTTTCTTT. Translating gives CASSGGLINTEAFF.

The rearrangement links TRBV6-6 to TRBJ2-7, with TRBD2 matching 12 bases. The V segment lost 6 bases and the J segment 5 bases; nucleotides outside the gene matches: 5. This CDR3 contains 14 residues. From germline, CDR1 is MNHNY and CDR2 SVGAGI (reference sequence). CDR3 nucleotide sequence: TGTGCCAGCAGAGCGACTAGCGGGAGTGACGAGCAGTACTTC. It translates to CASRATSGSDEQYF.

The chain recombines TRBV13 with TRBJ1-2, with TRBD1 matching 8 bases. Germline CDR1 reads PRHDT; CDR2 reads FYEKMQ (reference sequence). This CDR3 has 15 amino acids. With 0 bases clipped from V and 6 bases from J, the junction kept 6 bases outside the gene matches. The CDR3: CASSLGQGEKDGYTF. The DNA of the CDR3 is TGTGCCAGCAGCTTAGGACAGGGGGAAAAGGATGGCTACACCTTC.

This chain links TRBV7-8 with TRBJ1-2, with TRBD1 as a possible D gene (5 bases). CDR1 is SGHVS, CDR2 FQNEAQ, per germline. With 1 base removed from V and 1 base from J, the gap between germline ends came to 16 bases. The CDR3 totals 17 residues. DNA of the CDR3: TGTGCCAGCAGCTTAGGGGGCATGGTTGGAAATAACTATGGCTACACCTTC. Protein sequence: CASSLGGMVGNNYGYTF.

The chain links TRBV28 to TRBJ2-1, with 16 nucleotides matching TRBD2. Germline CDR1 MDHEN, CDR2 SYDVKM. Losses at the gene ends were 8 bases for V and 1 base for J; bases not matched to a gene: 14. This CDR3 contains 20 residues. The CDR3 sequence is CASYLNAGTSGRGSYNEQFF. The DNA of the CDR3 is TGTGCCAGCTACCTCAACGCCGGGACTAGCGGGAGGGGGTCCTACAATGAGCAGTTCTTC.

V and J are TRBV7-2 and TRBJ1-1, with 11 bases identical to TRBD1. The germline V gene has CDR1 SGHTA and CDR2 FQGNSA. The CDR3 is made up of 14 amino acids. The trim removed 5 bases at V and 3 bases at J, leaving 2 bases unmatched. DNA of the CDR3: TGTGCCAGCAGCACGGGACAGGGGGACACTGAAGCTTTCTTT. Residues: CASSTGQGDTEAFF.

The CDR3, as DNA: TGTGCCAGCAGTAATCAGCTAGCGGGAGTCAATGAGCAGTTCTTC. This encodes CASSNQLAGVNEQFF. V gene TRBV28 combines with J gene TRBJ2-1, with TRBD2 matching over 10 bases. The V and J ends lost 5 bases and 6 bases, in that order; junction bases with no gene match: 7. This CDR3 spans 15 amino acids. The germline CDR1 and CDR2 sequences are MDHEN and SYDVKM.

This chain links TRBV4-3 with TRBJ2-1; no clear D gene. Trimming cost V 1 base and J 6 bases, with 7 bases left between them. The germline V gene encodes CDR1 LGHNA and CDR2 YSLEER. This CDR3 has 13 residues. CDR3 sequence reads: CASSQGVANEQFF. CDR3 in DNA: TGCGCCAGCAGCCAAGGGGTAGCCAATGAGCAGTTCTTC.

CDR3 nucleotide sequence: TGTGCCAGCAGCGACCTACAGGGGGCAGAAGGAGAGACCCAGTACTTC. Encoded protein: CASSDLQGAEGETQYF. The chain carries TRBV7-2 and TRBJ2-5, with 9 bases identical to TRBD1. V shed 5 bases, J shed 4 bases, and the junction held 11 bases outside the gene matches. From germline, CDR1 is SGHTA and CDR2 FQGNSA. There are 16 residues in the CDR3.

CDR3 sequence: CASSPTRGGGADNEQFF. CDR3 DNA sequence: TGTGCCAGCAGCCCCACCCGGGGGGGAGGGGCCGACAATGAGCAGTTCTTC. This chain connects TRBV4-2 to TRBJ2-1; 8 bases are shared with TRBD2. V gave up 4 bases and J gave up 5 bases; unmatched junction bases: 13. This CDR3 has 17 amino acids. Germline V CDR1 and CDR2: LGHNA, YNFKEQ.